Below are 13 T cell receptor beta chains sequenced from a single sample in a study of beta chain features in type 1 diabetes. Reverse transcription of all isolated RNA meant that expressed TCRB transcripts were sequenced. The table came from immunoSEQ multiplex PCR; TCRdb's copy has only in-frame clones and leaves some out. The data show almost 350,000 clones, less than 10% seen once. The material sequenced was central memory CD4+ T cells from blood. The receptors were gathered from a young woman in good health.

The rearrangement uses TRBV4-1 and TRBJ2-6, with D possibly matching TRBD2 (6 bases). The CDR3 extends over 16 amino acids. The V gene's germline CDR1 is MGHRA and CDR2 YSYEKL. With 0 bases removed from V and 4 bases from J, the gap between germline ends came to 10 bases. The chain's CDR3 is CASSQDPGVGANVLTF. The CDR3 DNA reads TGCGCCAGCAGCCAAGATCCGGGAGTCGGGGCCAACGTCCTGACTTTC.

The chain has TRBV5-4 and TRBJ2-1; 14 bases fit TRBD2. Germline V CDR1 and CDR2: SGHNT, YYREEE (reference sequence). V was pared by 4 bases and J by 16 bases, with 7 bases of the junction left unmatched. There are 13 residues in the CDR3. The CDR3 nucleotides are TGTGCCAGCAGCCGTCCCGGGACTAGCGGGAGTTTCTTC. Translation gives CASSRPGTSGSFF.

In its sample, this clone was seen a few times. The chain couples TRBV6-5 to TRBJ2-6; D remains unclear. The CDR3 totals 13 residues. V was clipped by 6 bases and J by 4 bases, with 7 bases between them. CDR1 is MNHEY, CDR2 SVGAGI, per germline. The CDR3 region has the DNA TGTGCCAGCAGGATCCCCGGGGCCAACGTCCTGACTTTC. It codes for CASRIPGANVLTF.

This clone was found a few times. The V gene is TRBV7-9, the J gene TRBJ2-2; D is undetermined. Trimming shortened V by 2 bases and J by 1 base, and 8 bases separated the two germline ends. In germline, CDR1 is SEHNR, CDR2 FQNEAQ (reference sequence). This CDR3 contains 15 residues. In nucleotides, the CDR3 is TGTGCCAGCAGCTTAACGACGGTGAACACCGGGGAGCTGTTTTTT. This encodes CASSLTTVNTGELFF.

The rearrangement uses TRBV29-1 and TRBJ1-2; no definite D call. CDR1 SQVTM and CDR2 ANQGSEA come from the germline V gene. The CDR3 spans 13 residues. V lost 1 base to trimming and J lost 3 bases, with 9 bases between them. CDR3 protein: CSVEGSADYGYTF. CDR3 coding DNA: TGCAGCGTTGAAGGGTCAGCGGACTATGGCTACACCTTC.

This clone has ten or more counts. The chain employs TRBV6-6 and TRBJ2-7; 8 bases are a match to TRBD1. Unmatched junction bases numbered 5, after V lost 5 bases and J lost 2 bases. This CDR3 comprises 14 residues. Germline lookup yields CDR1 MNHNY and CDR2 SVGAGI (reference sequence). Written as DNA, the CDR3 is TGTGCCAGCAGTCGCGGGACAGGTCCCTACGAGCAGTACTTC. Protein sequence: CASSRGTGPYEQYF.

This clone was seen only a few times. The chain joins TRBV11-2 to TRBJ2-7; 9 nucleotides agree with TRBD2. Germline values: CDR1 SGHAT, CDR2 FQNNGV. V trimming: 1 base; J trimming: 2 bases; junction bases outside the gene matches: 9. The CDR3 runs 17 residues. The CDR3 nucleotides are TGTGCCAGCAGCTTAGGACTAGCGGAACCCCTAGCCTACGAGCAGTACTTC. This codes for CASSLGLAEPLAYEQYF.

This chain connects TRBV7-2 to TRBJ2-5, with D maybe TRBD2 (5 bases). CDR3 length equals 15 residues. Germline V gives CDR1 SGHTA, CDR2 FQGNSA. The ends were cut back, 1 base at V and 5 bases at J, with 14 bases in the middle. The chain's CDR3 is CASSLGLLDRETQYF. The CDR3 bases are TGTGCCAGCAGCTTAGGGCTACTAGATCGGGAGACCCAGTACTTC.

Comments on this clone: One end of the junction fails to match germline, which may point to a read error. The chain uses TRBV20-1 and TRBJ2-7, with a possible D match to TRBD2 (6 bases). The CDR3 is 11 residues long. Germline V lookup: CDR1 DFQATT, CDR2 SNEGSKA (reference sequence). CDR3 amino acids: CSARDQERASF. The CDR3 DNA reads TGCAGTGCTAGAGATCAAGAGCGGGCTTCATTC.

This clone was found a few times. This sequence joins TRBV29-1 and TRBJ2-7, with D possibly matching TRBD1 (5 bases). Trimming cost V 7 bases and J 6 bases, with 16 bases left between them. Germline CDR1 and CDR2: SQVTM and ANQGSEA. The CDR3 runs 12 residues. CDR3: CSASGSRAEQYF. CDR3 sequence (DNA): TGCAGCGCTTCAGGGTCCAGGGCCGAGCAGTACTTC.

The chain uses TRBV6-1 and TRBJ1-5, with unresolved D. Germline V gene sequence: CDR1 MNHNS, CDR2 SASEGT. This CDR3 comprises 17 residues. Trimming pared 0 bases from V and 0 bases from J, leaving 12 bases between. In DNA form, the CDR3 reads TGTGCCAGCAGTGAAGCGGTTCTGTCGTATAGCAATCAGCCCCAGCATTTT. This gives the protein CASSEAVLSYSNQPQHF.

This chain connects TRBV5-1 to TRBJ2-3, with 9 bases lining up with TRBD2. The ends lost 1 base at V and 4 bases at J; junction bases unmatched: 4. CDR1 is SGHRS and CDR2 is YFSETQ in the germline V gene. The CDR3 spans 15 residues. Written as DNA, the CDR3 is TGCGCCAGCAGCTTGACAGGACTAGCGTCAGATACGCAGTATTTT. Residues: CASSLTGLASDTQYF.

This clone was counted at least ten times. The CDR3 DNA reads as TGTGCCAGTAGTATAGACGGCAAAAACATTCAGTACTTC. It yields the protein CASSIDGKNIQYF. The chain recombines TRBV19 with TRBJ2-4; D is undetermined. The CDR3 extends over 13 amino acids. Germline CDR1 is LNHDA and CDR2 is SQIVND (reference sequence). V was clipped by 0 bases and J by 3 bases, with 3 bases between them.